These 24 T cell receptor beta chains came from one sample sequenced in a study of cytomegalovirus exposure and HLA in healthy donors. Primers for the PCR totalled 60 Vbeta and 13 Jbeta. Using immunoSEQ multiplex PCR, the repertoire was profiled, and TCRdb retains in-frame clones only, with some absent. The sample shows around 63,000 clones, around 80% of them seen only once. The specimen sequenced was PBMCs. All receptors derive from a man in his forties or fifties in good health and CMV-seronegative.

This chain joins TRBV19 and TRBJ1-1, with TRBD1 as a possible D gene (5 bases). The V end was cut by 10 bases, the J end by 4 bases, with 13 bases between. Germline-derived CDR1 and CDR2 are LNHDA and SQIVND (reference sequence). The CDR3 totals 12 residues. CDR3 sequence: CATRQLGTEAFF. CDR3 sequence (DNA): TGTGCCACACGACAGTTGGGCACTGAAGCTTTCTTT.

This clone was found once. This chain uses TRBV2 with TRBJ1-4; D gene unclear. The CDR3 consists of 15 residues. Trimming took 1 base from V and 3 from J, leaving 9 bases between them. CDR1 SNHLY and CDR2 FYNNEI come from the germline V gene. CDR3 loop: CASSEESLSNEKLFF. The CDR3 nucleotides read TGTGCCAGCAGTGAAGAGAGCCTTTCTAATGAAAAACTGTTTTTT. Full variable domain (remainder filled in from reference TRBV2 and TRBJ1-4): EPEVTQTPSHQVTQMGQEVILRCVPISNHLYFYWYRQILGQKVEFLVSFYNNEISEKSEIFDDQFSVERPDGSNFTLKIRSTKLEDSAMYFCASSEESLSNEKLFFGSGTQLSVL.

The chain couples TRBV11-2 to TRBJ2-2, with a possible D match to TRBD2 (6 bases). The length of the CDR3 is 15 residues. V was cut by 2 bases and J by 7 bases, with 14 bases left in between. Germline-derived CDR1 and CDR2 are SGHAT and FQNNGV. The DNA of the CDR3 is TGTGCCAGCAGCTTATCGGGGCGGGAAGTCGGGGAGCTGTTTTTT. Its translation is CASSLSGREVGELFF.

The rearrangement links TRBV5-1 to TRBJ2-1; perhaps TRBD1 as D (5 bases). V dropped 1 base and J dropped 0 bases, with 8 bases sitting between them. The CDR3 runs 15 residues. Per the germline V gene, CDR1 is SGHRS and CDR2 is YFSETQ. The DNA of the CDR3 is TGCGCCAGCAGCTTGACAGGTAACTCCTACAATGAGCAGTTCTTC. The encoded protein is CASSLTGNSYNEQFF.

The V and J genes are TRBV7-9 and TRBJ2-7, with TRBD1 matching 7 bases. The CDR3 contains 14 residues. Germline assignment: CDR1 SEHNR and CDR2 FQNEAQ (reference sequence). The V segment lost 4 bases and the J segment 0 bases; nucleotides outside the gene matches: 3. CDR3 protein: CASSSRDSSYEQYF. The DNA of the CDR3 is TGTGCCAGCAGCTCCCGGGACAGCTCCTACGAGCAGTACTTC.

This clone was recorded a few times. V is TRBV28 and J is TRBJ2-1, with 7 bases matching TRBD2. This CDR3 comprises 16 residues. J was trimmed by 10 bases and V by 6 bases; bases with no gene match: 18. The germline V gene encodes CDR1 MDHEN and CDR2 SYDVKM. Here the CDR3 reads CASRTPLPGGSSEQFF. CDR3 bases: TGTGCCAGCAGAACCCCCCTTCCGGGAGGATCGTCAGAGCAGTTCTTC.

This chain links TRBV6-1 with TRBJ2-6; D unclear. The CDR3 sequence is 15 residues long. Germline assignment: CDR1 MNHNS and CDR2 SASEGT. V lost 4 bases and J 0 bases, leaving 7 bases between the germline ends. Here the CDR3 reads CASSAQISGANVLTF. The CDR3, as DNA: TGTGCCAGCAGTGCACAGATCTCTGGGGCCAACGTCCTGACTTTC.

On this clone: The CDR3 end shows no conserved phenylalanine or tryptophan, and so a read error is likely. No DNA is shown, since the ends of the CDR3 on it are uncertain; the CDR3 is the one TCRdb lists. The V and J genes are TRBV27 and TRBJ1-2. The V gene's germline CDR1 is MNHEY and CDR2 SMNVEV (reference sequence). Inclusive of both ends, the CDR3 amounts to 11 amino acids. CDR3: CASDYSGGGGL.

The chain carries TRBV5-4 and TRBJ2-2; 13 bases align to TRBD2. V gave up 2 bases and J gave up 5 bases; unmatched junction bases: 6. The germline V gene has CDR1 SGHNT and CDR2 YYREEE (reference sequence). The CDR3 sequence is 17 residues long. In nucleotides, the CDR3 is TGTGCCAGCAGCTTTGGTGGACTAGCGGGAGAAACCGGGGAGCTGTTTTTT. Translating gives CASSFGGLAGETGELFF.

The CDR3 sequence: CASSPGGTEAFF. The CDR3 DNA reads as TGTGCCAGCAGCCCAGGGGGCACTGAAGCTTTCTTT. The chain links TRBV28 to TRBJ1-1; 7 nucleotides align to TRBD1. This CDR3 region has 12 residues. Germline V gene lookup returns CDR1 MDHEN and CDR2 SYDVKM. The junction had 2 bases not matched to a gene; V was cut back by 6 bases and J by 4 bases.

This clone has more than one count but fewer than ten. This chain joins TRBV5-6 and TRBJ2-5, with TRBD1 matching over 10 bases. Germline V lookup: CDR1 SGHDT, CDR2 YYEEEE. After removal of 4 bases from V and 5 bases from J, the junction contained 11 bases not matched to a gene. This CDR3 has 16 amino acids. The CDR3 nucleotides are TGTGCCAGCAGCGCACTACGACAGGGGGCAGTTGAGACCCAGTACTTC. It specifies CASSALRQGAVETQYF.

CDR3 amino acids: CASSQDVAGGRTDTQYF. CDR3 coding DNA: TGTGCCAGCAGCCAAGATGTGGCGGGGGGACGCACAGATACGCAGTATTTT. The V and J genes are TRBV4-2 and TRBJ2-3, with TRBD2 matching 8 bases. Germline trimming cut 0 bases from V and 1 base from J; bases unmatched to any gene: 6. Germline V gene data show CDR1 as LGHNA and CDR2 as YNFKEQ. CDR3 length: 17 residues.

The chain carries TRBV9 and TRBJ2-2; 9 positions match TRBD1. CDR3 length: 15 amino acids. Germline CDR1 reads SGDLS; CDR2 reads YYNGEE. V was clipped by 4 bases and J by 4 bases; unmatched bases: 5. CDR3 residues: CASSPGQGTTGELFF. In nucleotides, the CDR3 is TGTGCCAGCAGCCCGGGACAGGGAACCACCGGGGAGCTGTTTTTT.

The V and J genes are TRBV7-9 and TRBJ2-5; 16 nucleotides agree with TRBD2. This CDR3 has 17 residues. Per germline, CDR1 SEHNR and CDR2 FQNEAQ (reference sequence). The J segment lost 3 bases and the V segment lost 6 bases, leaving 7 bases of the junction unmatched. This CDR3 is CASRGLAGGPIKETQYF. In DNA, the CDR3 is TGTGCCAGCAGGGGACTAGCGGGAGGGCCTATCAAAGAGACCCAGTACTTC. The full variable domain, completed using reference TRBV7-9 and TRBJ2-5, is DTGVSQNPRHKITKRGQNVTFRCDPISEHNRLYWYRQTLGQGPEFLTYFQNEAQLEKSRLLSDRFSAERPKGSFSTLEIQRTEQGDSAMYLCASRGLAGGPIKETQYFGPGTRLLVL.

The rearrangement links TRBV4-2 to TRBJ2-5, with 11 positions matching TRBD2. V lost 4 bases to trimming and J lost 11 bases; unmatched junction nucleotides: 12. This CDR3 has 15 residues. CDR1 and CDR2 from the germline V gene are LGHNA and YNFKEQ. CDR3 residues: CASSRTSGGPGEQYF. CDR3 DNA: TGTGCCAGCAGCCGTACTAGCGGGGGCCCGGGAGAGCAGTACTTC.

In its sample, this clone was seen a few times. The chain has TRBV4-2 and TRBJ2-7; 8 positions match TRBD2. The ends lost 1 base at V and 3 bases at J; junction bases unmatched: 11. Per germline, CDR1 LGHNA and CDR2 YNFKEQ. The CDR3 has 17 residues. CDR3 loop: CASSQGGWRGERYEQYF. The CDR3 DNA reads as TGTGCCAGCAGCCAAGGGGGGTGGCGGGGGGAACGCTACGAGCAGTACTTC.

V and J are TRBV29-1 and TRBJ2-7; 10 bases map to TRBD2. V trimming: 4 bases; J trimming: 6 bases; junction bases outside the gene matches: 9. The CDR3 is 14 amino acids. Germline CDR1 SQVTM, CDR2 ANQGSEA. CDR3 nucleotides: TGCAGCGTTGCACTAGCGGGGCCCTTTCCCGAGCAGTACTTC. Translation: CSVALAGPFPEQYF.

This clone has just a few counts. The chain links TRBV6-1 to TRBJ1-1; D is unclear. CDR1 and CDR2 (germline): MNHNS, SASEGT. V was trimmed by 0 bases and J by 5 bases, leaving 19 bases between them. The CDR3 sequence is 17 residues long. Here the CDR3 DNA reads TGTGCCAGCAGTGAAGCGCTTCATGGGGTTGCGGGGACTGAAGCTTTCTTT. Its protein product is CASSEALHGVAGTEAFF.

In DNA, the CDR3 is TGTGCCAGCAGTTACAATCGGGGGGGGGCTTGGGAGACCCAGTACTTC. The encoded protein is CASSYNRGGAWETQYF. This chain uses TRBV6-5 with TRBJ2-5; 8 nucleotides align to TRBD2. The CDR3 covers 16 residues. Germline loops: CDR1 MNHEY, CDR2 SVGAGI. V shed 2 bases and J 5 bases; nucleotides not matched to a gene: 10.

V is TRBV6-4 and J is TRBJ1-5; no definite D call. The CDR3 has 13 residues. V was cut by 8 bases and J by 10 bases, with 18 bases left in between. CDR1 and CDR2 (germline): MRHNA, SNTAGT. The CDR3 sequence: CASAPEEDSPQHF. Written as DNA, the CDR3 is TGTGCCAGCGCCCCCGAAGAGGACTCCCCCCAGCATTTT.

The chain links TRBV7-3 to TRBJ1-1, with 7 bases identical to TRBD1. The V and J ends lost 5 bases and 3 bases, in that order; junction bases with no gene match: 9. This CDR3 is built from 15 residues. Germline V CDR1 and CDR2: SGHTA, FQGTGA. Here the CDR3 reads CASSAHRGGDTEAFF. The CDR3 DNA reads as TGTGCCAGCAGCGCTCACAGGGGTGGGGACACTGAAGCTTTCTTT.

This rearrangement joins TRBV5-1 to TRBJ2-1, with 11 bases lining up with TRBD2. Germline V gives CDR1 SGHRS, CDR2 YFSETQ. V lost 5 bases, J lost 6 bases, and 7 bases stayed unmatched. The CDR3 has 15 residues. This chain's CDR3 is CASSRLAGQSNEQFF. The DNA of the CDR3 is TGCGCCAGCAGTCGACTAGCGGGACAATCCAATGAGCAGTTCTTC.

CDR3 nucleotide sequence: TGTGCCAGCAGCACGACAGGGGGCGTGGGGGCTGAAGCTTTCTTT. Translating gives CASSTTGGVGAEAFF. The chain employs TRBV7-8 and TRBJ1-1; the match to TRBD1 covers 10 bases. After removal of 5 bases from V and 6 bases from J, the junction contained 9 bases not matched to a gene. The germline CDR1 and CDR2 sequences are SGHVS and FQNEAQ. The CDR3 is 15 amino acids.

The chain has TRBV6-1 and TRBJ1-2; 10 nucleotides align to TRBD1. Per the germline V gene, CDR1 is MNHNS and CDR2 is SASEGT. V trimming: 4 bases; J trimming: 0 bases; junction bases outside the gene matches: 8. This CDR3 is 17 amino acids long. DNA of the CDR3: TGTGCCAGCAGTGCCCTACGACAGGGGGCAGCTAACTATGGCTACACCTTC. It is translated as CASSALRQGAANYGYTF.